This T cell receptor beta chain derives from a study of sequential checkpoint blockade in melanoma (dated by TCRdb to the late 2010s). The study in broad terms: In a 1:1 randomization, patients received either first-line nivolumab then ipilimumab (arm A) or ipilimumab then nivolumab (arm B). Maintenance nivolumab came after each of the two trial sequences. What the work shows at the level of the full study, not this receptor alone: The model for predicting response that combines TCR metrics with mutation burden needs to be validated in larger, independent patient cohorts.

Measured from the cysteine to the phenylalanine, the CDR3 is 13 residues long. The DNA shown is the 39-base CDR3, in frame from base 1. The germline V and J ends show losses of 4 bases and 10 bases respectively, and no gene match explains 6 bases of the junction. The germline V gene (reference sequence) yields MNHEY for CDR1 and SMNVEV for CDR2. Turning to this clone: Its antigen is unknown. It has no much larger one-base neighbor in the sample; base qualities were not kept.

The label giving this sample's treatment or condition can be read as: randomized to nivolumab then ipilimumab (arm A) or the reverse (arm B). Prior DNA-damaging chemotherapy had not been received by any trial patient. Thawed PBMCs were sorted on a FACS Aria II flow cytometer to isolate live CD3+CD8+ cells negative for CD19 and CD56. The samples were obtained from melanoma patients enrolled in CheckMate 064, an open-label, randomized phase II trial testing sequential checkpoint blockade. Peripheral blood mononuclear cells were collected by leukapheresis, purified with Ficoll-Paque, and frozen in human serum with around 9.8% DMSO. Immediately after sorting, the purity of the sorted blood CD3+CD8+ cells was confirmed to be >98%, and DNA was then extracted. TCRbeta CDR3 regions were immunosequenced from genomic DNA with the immunoSEQ Assay. Prior to high-throughput sequencing, genomic DNA was amplified by bias-controlled multiplex PCR. The paper's processing steps were these. To quantify the absolute abundance of each unique TCRbeta CDR3 region, the sequences were collapsed and filtered. Clonality was defined as 1 minus Pielou's evenness and was calculated using productive rearrangements only. A previously published method was used to identify clones whose frequencies were significantly greater in on-treatment samples than in baseline samples. TCRdb provides this immuneACCESS table in a form limited to in-frame rearrangements. Some clones are lacking; in checked studies, under half of them reflect an unresolved V gene, and why the rest are absent is not known. Clonal size and the V and J genes are those of that table, whereas D and trimming came from the DNA. The sample has under 14,000 clones on record, about 50% of them singletons. Around 15% of the sample belongs to the ten largest clones.

The V gene is TRBV27 and the J gene is TRBJ2-1; 8 nucleotides in the junction match TRBD1. This TCR came from a human donor with melanoma. The sequencing here drew on CD8+ T cells sorted from blood (inferred from file names), taken from a patient given nivolumab and ipilimumab in sequence. Here is the DNA: TGTGCCAGCAGTTCCCCGCCAGGGGGCGAGCAGTTCTTC. This translates into CASSSPPGGEQFF.